Each of the 31 T cell receptor beta chains below was sequenced from the same sample in a study of shared clonotypes between healthy human individuals. Data came from immunoSEQ multiplex PCR; TCRdb stores just in-frame clones and leaves some out. The sample lists roughly 2.1 million clones, about 93% seen once, with 1.5% to 2% in the top ten. CD8 cells regarded as naive lacked CD45RO, were positively chosen for CCR7, and omitted terminally differentiated effector memory CD45RA+ cells. The sample taken for sequencing was naive CD8+ T cells from PBMCs. These TCRs come from a young man in good health. Some clones in this sample may be carry-over from other donors' samples.

The rearrangement links TRBV11-2 to TRBJ2-1, with 7 bases aligning to TRBD2. J was trimmed by 4 bases and V by 3 bases; bases with no gene match: 9. The CDR3 loop spans 16 amino acids. In germline, CDR1 is SGHAT, CDR2 FQNNGV. The CDR3 DNA sequence: TGTGCCAGCAGCTTGGGGGGAGGGAGCTGGTACAATGAGCAGTTCTTC. It codes for CASSLGGGSWYNEQFF.

The gene calls are TRBV6-5 and TRBJ2-1; D uncertain. The ends were cut back, 8 bases at V and 0 bases at J, with 8 bases in the middle. CDR1 is MNHEY, CDR2 SVGAGI, per germline. The CDR3 spans 13 residues. CDR3 DNA sequence: TGTGCCAGCGGGAAGAGCTCCTACAATGAGCAGTTCTTC. It codes for CASGKSSYNEQFF.

This clone was detected only once. The V call is TRBV7-8, the J call TRBJ2-7; TRBD2 agrees at 9 bases. The trim removed 5 bases at V and 7 bases at J, leaving 9 bases unmatched. CDR1 and CDR2 from the germline V gene are SGHVS and FQNEAQ. CDR3 size: 14 residues. The CDR3 DNA is TGTGCCAGCAGCCCGACTAGCGGTAAAGTGGAGCAGTACTTC. As protein: CASSPTSGKVEQYF.

The rearrangement uses TRBV28 and TRBJ1-5, with 8 bases fitting TRBD1. Germline assignment: CDR1 MDHEN and CDR2 SYDVKM. The CDR3 is 14 residues long. The J segment lost 7 bases and the V segment lost 2 bases, leaving 4 bases of the junction unmatched. CDR3 in DNA: TGTGCCAGCAGTTTAATCAGGGGGCGACAGCCCCAGCATTTT. Its translation: CASSLIRGRQPQHF.

The chain joins TRBV19 to TRBJ2-7; the D is unclear. The CDR3 spans 12 residues. Germline V gene lookup returns CDR1 LNHDA and CDR2 SQIVND (reference sequence). V lost 8 bases, J lost 1 base, and 9 bases lay in between. CDR3: CASLGTSYEQYF. CDR3 DNA: TGTGCCAGTCTGGGCACGTCCTACGAGCAGTACTTC.

The chain joins TRBV10-3 to TRBJ2-7; 9 positions agree with TRBD1. The CDR3 consists of 18 residues. Trimming took 2 bases from V and 2 from J; bases not matched to a gene: 13. Germline CDR1 reads ENHRY; CDR2 reads SYGVKD. Written as DNA, the CDR3 is TGTGCCATCAGTGAGCTTGACCAGAGGGACAGGGAGACCTACGAGCAGTACTTC. It yields the protein CAISELDQRDRETYEQYF.

This CDR3 is CASRPLAPEQYF. DNA of the CDR3: TGTGCCAGCAGACCCCTAGCCCCCGAGCAGTACTTC. The rearrangement links TRBV6-1 to TRBJ2-7, with D tentatively TRBD2 (5 bases). The CDR3 is 12 amino acids. V lost 6 bases and J lost 6, with 12 bases in between. The germline V gene has CDR1 MNHNS and CDR2 SASEGT.

This clone was observed a few times. Within the sample, other DNA sequences also encode this same CDR3. The chain recombines TRBV13 with TRBJ1-2; 8 bases fit TRBD1. This CDR3 comprises 15 residues. In germline, CDR1 is PRHDT, CDR2 FYEKMQ (reference sequence). V trimming: 4 bases; J trimming: 3 bases; junction bases outside the gene matches: 7. CDR3 region: CASSSQGARHYGYTF. In DNA form, the CDR3 reads TGTGCCAGCAGCTCCCAGGGGGCGCGGCACTATGGCTACACCTTC.

Only one count was recorded for this clone. The CDR3 reads CASSHGPEQYF. CDR3 DNA: TGTGCCAGCAGCCACGGCCCCGAGCAGTACTTC. The chain uses TRBV11-2 and TRBJ2-7; no definite D call. The CDR3 is 11 amino acids. CDR1 is SGHAT, CDR2 FQNNGV, per germline. The ends were cut back, 5 bases at V and 6 bases at J, with 8 bases in the middle.

The chain uses TRBV4-3 and TRBJ2-1, with 15 bases matching TRBD2. CDR1 LGHNA and CDR2 YSLEER come from the germline V gene. Unmatched junction bases numbered 3, after V lost 3 bases and J lost 3 bases. The CDR3 has 17 amino acids. CDR3 DNA: TGCGCCAGCAGCCACGGACTAGCGGGAGGGCTCTACAATGAGCAGTTCTTC. This codes for CASSHGLAGGLYNEQFF.

This rearrangement joins TRBV4-3 to TRBJ1-3, with D uncertain. Between the trimmed V and J ends, which lost 1 base and 0 bases, there was a span of 13 bases. The CDR3 totals 17 residues. The germline V gene encodes CDR1 LGHNA and CDR2 YSLEER. In DNA form, the CDR3 reads TGCGCCAGCAGCCAAGTCCCCGATTATAGCTCTGGAAACACCATATATTTT. Protein sequence: CASSQVPDYSSGNTIYF.

CDR3 sequence (DNA): TGTGCCAGCAGCCCGTCACGGTGGGCCTACGAGCAGTACTTC. It is translated as CASSPSRWAYEQYF. The chain recombines TRBV28 with TRBJ2-7; D remains unclear. Germline CDR1 and CDR2: MDHEN and SYDVKM. The V end lost 6 bases, the J end lost 2 bases, and 14 bases lay between the germline ends. This CDR3 is built from 14 residues. Complete variable domain (other parts from reference TRBV28 and TRBJ2-7): DVKVTQSSRYLVKRTGEKVFLECVQDMDHENMFWYRQDPGLGLRLIYFSYDVKMKEKGDIPEGYSVSREKKERFSLILESASTNQTSMYLCASSPSRWAYEQYFGPGTRLTVT.

The chain recombines TRBV11-2 with TRBJ2-7; D may be TRBD1 (6 bases). Trimming pared 2 bases from V and 7 bases from J, leaving 12 bases between. The CDR3 extends over 13 amino acids. Per germline, CDR1 SGHAT and CDR2 FQNNGV. In DNA, the CDR3 is TGTGCCAGCAGCTTATCTCAGGGGCGTGAGCAGTACTTC. The encoded protein is CASSLSQGREQYF.

The V gene is TRBV27, the J gene TRBJ2-2; D is unresolved. V lost 10 bases to trimming and J lost 0 bases, with 15 bases between them. There are 15 residues in the CDR3. The germline V gene has CDR1 MNHEY and CDR2 SMNVEV (reference sequence). CDR3 in amino acids: CATARRAPNTGELFF. For the CDR3, the DNA is TGTGCCACAGCACGCCGCGCGCCGAACACCGGGGAGCTGTTTTTT.

This chain uses TRBV7-8 with TRBJ2-3; the match to TRBD2 covers 8 bases. This CDR3 is built from 15 residues. Trimming removed 2 bases from V and 7 bases from J; junction bases left unmatched: 8. In germline, CDR1 is SGHVS, CDR2 FQNEAQ. CDR3 in DNA: TGTGCCAGCAGCTTATCCGGCGGGAGGTTAAATACGCAGTATTTT. It specifies CASSLSGGRLNTQYF.

The rearrangement joins TRBV4-3 to TRBJ2-7; TRBD2 agrees at 10 bases. The CDR3 totals 15 residues. Germline-derived CDR1 and CDR2 are LGHNA and YSLEER. J was trimmed by 2 bases and V by 2 bases; bases with no gene match: 3. The CDR3 protein is CASSQLAGATYEQYF. CDR3 sequence (DNA): TGCGCCAGCAGCCAACTAGCGGGAGCCACCTACGAGCAGTACTTC.

The CDR3 here is CASSLMPSVTGELFF. Written as DNA, the CDR3 is TGTGCCAGCAGCTTAATGCCTAGCGTCACCGGGGAGCTGTTTTTT. The chain recombines TRBV7-2 with TRBJ2-2; D is possibly TRBD2 (6 bases). This CDR3 has 15 amino acids. V lost 2 bases and J lost 4, with 11 bases in between. CDR1 and CDR2 (germline): SGHTA, FQGNSA.

The chain is built from TRBV6-1 and TRBJ2-7; D may be TRBD1 or TRBD2 (5 bases each). The germline gives CDR1 MNHNS, CDR2 SASEGT. The V end was cut by 4 bases, the J end by 0 bases, with 16 bases between. The CDR3 covers 16 residues. CDR3 coding DNA: TGTGCCAGCAGTGCTGTCTATGAGGGGCCCTCCTACGAGCAGTACTTC. Its protein product is CASSAVYEGPSYEQYF.

The chain carries TRBV7-9 and TRBJ2-7; TRBD1 matches at 7 bases. Germline assignment: CDR1 SEHNR and CDR2 FQNEAQ (reference sequence). The ends lost 5 bases at V and 1 base at J; junction bases unmatched: 8. The CDR3 sequence is 15 residues long. The CDR3 protein is CASSLGTAFSYEQYF. The CDR3 DNA sequence: TGTGCCAGCAGCCTCGGGACAGCTTTTTCCTACGAGCAGTACTTC.

The chain carries TRBV19 and TRBJ1-2; 8 bases fit TRBD1. J was trimmed by 6 bases and V by 2 bases; bases with no gene match: 8. CDR1 and CDR2 from the germline V gene are LNHDA and SQIVND (reference sequence). CDR3 size: 15 residues. For the CDR3, the DNA is TGTGCCAGTAGTATAAATCCCTCAGGGGGCCATGGCTACACCTTC. It translates to CASSINPSGGHGYTF.

The chain carries TRBV27 and TRBJ2-1; 9 bases align to TRBD1. In germline, CDR1 is MNHEY, CDR2 SMNVEV (reference sequence). The CDR3 sequence is 16 residues long. With V trimmed by 4 bases and J by 10 bases, 14 bases remained unmatched. This CDR3 is CASSSSRDRVAREQFF. The CDR3 coding sequence is TGTGCCAGCAGTTCAAGCCGGGACAGGGTCGCGAGGGAGCAGTTCTTC.

For this clone: At the DNA level, this CDR3 is encoded by other sequences in the same sample as well. The chain carries TRBV19 and TRBJ2-5, with a possible D match to TRBD2 (6 bases). The length of the CDR3 is 14 residues. CDR1 is LNHDA and CDR2 is SQIVND in the germline V gene (reference sequence). Trimming cost V 5 bases and J 1 base, with 11 bases left between them. The CDR3 reads CASSPRDFQETQYF. CDR3 DNA: TGTGCCAGTAGTCCGAGGGACTTCCAAGAGACCCAGTACTTC. The full variable domain, its missing parts supplied by reference TRBV19 and TRBJ2-5, is DGGITQSPKYLFRKEGQNVTLSCEQNLNHDAMYWYRQDPGQGLRLIYYSQIVNDFQKGDIAEGYSVSREKKESFPLTVTSAQKNPTAFYLCASSPRDFQETQYFGPGTRLLVL.

The chain combines TRBV4-1 with TRBJ1-5; D gene ambiguous. The CDR3 is made up of 14 amino acids. The V end was cut by 5 bases, the J end by 6 bases, with 14 bases between. The germline V gene has CDR1 MGHRA and CDR2 YSYEKL. Written as DNA, the CDR3 is TGCGCCAGCAGCGTTAGGGTGTCAGGTCAGCCCCAGCATTTT. Residues: CASSVRVSGQPQHF.

This sequence joins TRBV28 and TRBJ1-5, with D uncertain. V lost 9 bases and J lost 8, with 17 bases in between. The germline gives CDR1 MDHEN, CDR2 SYDVKM. CDR3 length: 13 amino acids. CDR3 in amino acids: CASGLRYSEPQHF. The CDR3 coding sequence is TGTGCCAGTGGTCTCCGATACAGTGAGCCCCAGCATTTT.

V is TRBV7-9 and J is TRBJ1-1; TRBD1 might be the D (6 bases). Germline V gene sequence: CDR1 SEHNR, CDR2 FQNEAQ (reference sequence). The CDR3 has 15 amino acids. The germline V and J ends were trimmed by 1 base and 7 bases, with 16 bases remaining between them. This chain's CDR3 is CASSLGAVQGSEAFF. The CDR3 DNA sequence: TGTGCCAGCAGCTTAGGGGCCGTGCAGGGGAGTGAAGCTTTCTTT.

V is TRBV6-5 and J is TRBJ2-3; D is undetermined. The CDR3 extends over 13 amino acids. Germline CDR1 reads MNHEY; CDR2 reads SVGAGI. V dropped 3 bases and J dropped 0 bases, with 4 bases sitting between them. CDR3 DNA: TGTGCCAGCAGTTATAGAAGCACAGATACGCAGTATTTT. As protein: CASSYRSTDTQYF.

The V call is TRBV19, the J call TRBJ2-7; D ambiguous. The V gene's germline CDR1 is LNHDA and CDR2 SQIVND (reference sequence). Trimming removed 5 bases from V and 4 bases from J, with 15 bases in between. The CDR3 runs to 14 residues. CDR3 nucleotide sequence: TGTGCCAGTAGTTCGAAAACCCCCCTGTACGAGCAGTACTTC. Translation: CASSSKTPLYEQYF.

V and J are TRBV19 and TRBJ2-1; tentatively, D is TRBD2 (6 bases). V lost 10 bases to trimming and J lost 2 bases, with 12 bases between them. This CDR3 has 13 residues. Germline assignment: CDR1 LNHDA and CDR2 SQIVND (reference sequence). The CDR3 coding sequence is TGTGCCACGACGGGAGTGCCCTACAATGAGCAGTTCTTC. This encodes CATTGVPYNEQFF.

V gene TRBV21-1 combines with J gene TRBJ2-3. TRBV21-1 constitutes a pseudogene. The CDR3 is 19 amino acids. The CDR3 sequence: CASSKLGIDRLVMGDTQYF. The CDR3 DNA is TGTGCCAGCAGCAAATTGGGGATCGATAGGCTGGTTATGGGAGATACGCAGTATTTT.

V is TRBV4-3 and J is TRBJ1-1; the D is unclear. V lost 0 bases and J lost 8, with 19 bases in between. CDR1 and CDR2 (germline): LGHNA, YSLEER. The CDR3 spans 16 residues. The CDR3 reads CASSQDQDGVLFEAFF. The CDR3 DNA sequence: TGCGCCAGCAGCCAAGACCAGGACGGAGTGCTGTTCGAAGCTTTCTTT.

This rearrangement joins TRBV28 to TRBJ2-3; 12 nucleotides match TRBD2. Trimming removed 6 bases from V and 3 bases from J; junction bases left unmatched: 10. This CDR3 is built from 17 residues. Germline V gene data show CDR1 as MDHEN and CDR2 as SYDVKM. CDR3 bases: TGTGCCAGCAGCGCTGGACTAGCGGGATTTAGTACAGATACGCAGTATTTT. This codes for CASSAGLAGFSTDTQYF.